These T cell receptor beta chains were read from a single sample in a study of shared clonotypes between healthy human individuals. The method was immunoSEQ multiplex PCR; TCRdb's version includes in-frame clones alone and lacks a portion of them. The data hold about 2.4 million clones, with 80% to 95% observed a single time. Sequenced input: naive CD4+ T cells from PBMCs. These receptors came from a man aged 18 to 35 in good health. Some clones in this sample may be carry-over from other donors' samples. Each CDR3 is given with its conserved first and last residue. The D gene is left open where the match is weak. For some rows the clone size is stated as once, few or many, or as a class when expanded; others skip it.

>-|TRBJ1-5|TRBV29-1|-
CSVVGGRGQPQHF
TGCAGCGTTGTGGGGGGCAGGGGTCAGCCCCAGCATTTT
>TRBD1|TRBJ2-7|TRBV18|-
CASSLSRDRGSTYEQYF
TGTGCCAGCTCGCTATCCCGGGACAGGGGGAGTACCTACGAGCAGTACTTC
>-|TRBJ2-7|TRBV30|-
CAWSVGRTYEQYF
TGTGCCTGGAGTGTTGGCAGGACCTACGAGCAGTACTTC
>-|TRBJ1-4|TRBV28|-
CASMTSFVANEKLFF
TGTGCCAGCATGACCTCATTTGTTGCTAATGAAAAACTGTTTTTT
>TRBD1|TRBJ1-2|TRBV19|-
CASSRRDRGLGYTF
TGTGCCAGTAGTAGAAGGGACAGGGGGCTCGGCTACACCTTC
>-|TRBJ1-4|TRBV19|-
CASSPSGVGKLFF
TGTGCCAGTAGTCCCTCAGGGGTTGGAAAACTGTTTTTT
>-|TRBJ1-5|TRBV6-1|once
CASTVPDQPQHF
TGTGCCAGCACGGTTCCGGATCAGCCCCAGCATTTT
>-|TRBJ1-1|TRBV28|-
CASRGVWGKVNTEAFF
TGTGCCAGCAGGGGGGTATGGGGGAAGGTGAACACTGAAGCTTTCTTT
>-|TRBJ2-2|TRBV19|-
CASSILEQRYGELFF
TGTGCCAGTAGTATCCTAGAACAGCGATACGGGGAGCTGTTTTTT
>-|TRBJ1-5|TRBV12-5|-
CASGLDQPQHF
TGTGCTAGTGGGCTGGATCAGCCCCAGCATTTT
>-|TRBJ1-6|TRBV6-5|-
CASRADSPNSPLHF
TGTGCCAGCAGGGCAGACAGCCCTAATTCACCCCTCCACTTT
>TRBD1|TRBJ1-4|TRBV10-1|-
CASSDGTATEKLFF
TGCGCCAGCAGTGACGGGACAGCCACTGAAAAACTGTTTTTT
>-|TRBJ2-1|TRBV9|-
CASSGQPSSYNEQFF
TGTGCCAGCAGCGGGCAGCCCAGCTCCTACAATGAGCAGTTCTTC
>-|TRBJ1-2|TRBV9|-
CASSEAPGLDYGYTF
TGTGCCAGCAGCGAAGCACCGGGACTTGACTATGGCTACACCTTC
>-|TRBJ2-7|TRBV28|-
CASSLWIRGRSSYEQYF
TGTGCCAGCAGCCTCTGGATTAGAGGGCGCAGCTCCTACGAGCAGTACTTC
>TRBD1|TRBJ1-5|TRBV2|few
CASSENRGGNQPQHF
TGTGCCAGCAGTGAAAACAGGGGAGGGAATCAGCCCCAGCATTTT
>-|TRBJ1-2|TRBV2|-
CASSGGGFYGYTF
TGTGCCAGCAGTGGCGGGGGCTTCTATGGCTACACCTTC
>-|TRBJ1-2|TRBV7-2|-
CASSLVQALINGYTF
TGTGCCAGCAGCTTAGTACAGGCTCTAATCAATGGCTACACCTTC
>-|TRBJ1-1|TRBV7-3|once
CASSIANRATNTEAFF
TGTGCCAGCAGCATCGCGAACAGGGCTACAAACACTGAAGCTTTCTTT
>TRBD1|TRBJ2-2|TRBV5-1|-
CASSLAVGQGITGELFF
TGCGCCAGCAGCTTGGCCGTCGGACAGGGGATCACCGGGGAGCTGTTTTTT
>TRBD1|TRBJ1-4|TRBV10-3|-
CATGPGTGGEKLFF
TGTGCCACAGGCCCCGGGACAGGAGGTGAAAAACTGTTTTTT
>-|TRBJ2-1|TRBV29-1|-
CSVGGRMSSYNEQFF
TGCAGCGTTGGCGGGCGGATGAGCTCCTACAATGAGCAGTTCTTC
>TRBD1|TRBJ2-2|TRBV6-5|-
CASRGTALNTGELFF
TGTGCCAGCAGAGGGACAGCCCTGAACACCGGGGAGCTGTTTTTT
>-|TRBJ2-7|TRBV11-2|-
CASSLNKGGGGLYEQYF
TGTGCCAGCAGCTTAAATAAAGGCGGAGGGGGATTATACGAGCAGTACTTC
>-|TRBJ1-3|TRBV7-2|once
CASSLGTLNSGNTIYF
TGTGCCAGCAGCTTAGGAACCCTAAACTCTGGAAACACCATATATTTT
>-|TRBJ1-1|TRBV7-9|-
CASSLGVGREAFF
TGTGCCAGCAGCTTAGGGGTAGGGCGAGAAGCTTTCTTT
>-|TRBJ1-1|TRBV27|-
CASSSGDRPMNTEAFF
TGTGCCAGCAGTTCAGGTGACAGGCCCATGAACACTGAAGCTTTCTTT
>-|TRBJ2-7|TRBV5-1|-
CASSLVSGMAYEQYF
TGCGCCAGCAGCTTGGTTTCAGGCATGGCCTACGAGCAGTACTTC
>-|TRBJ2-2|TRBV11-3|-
CASSLHTGELFF
TGTGCCAGCAGCTTACACACCGGGGAGCTGTTTTTT
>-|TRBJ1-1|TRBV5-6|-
CASSGIGFNTEAFF
TGTGCCAGCAGCGGAATCGGTTTTAACACTGAAGCTTTCTTT
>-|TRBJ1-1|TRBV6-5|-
CASSRGGNTEAFF
TGTGCCAGCAGTCGAGGGGGGAACACTGAAGCTTTCTTT
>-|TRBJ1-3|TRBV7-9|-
CASSPDSGSGNTIYF
TGTGCCAGCAGCCCGGACAGTGGCTCTGGAAACACCATATATTTT
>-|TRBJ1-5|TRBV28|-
CASSPPLAGDQPQHF
TGTGCCAGCAGCCCCCCCTTGGCAGGGGACCAGCCCCAGCATTTT
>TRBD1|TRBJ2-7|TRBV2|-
CASSPDREYEQYF
TGTGCCAGCAGTCCGGACAGGGAGTACGAGCAGTACTTC